This T cell receptor beta chain originates from a study of CD8 T cells in Susac syndrome (dated by TCRdb to between 2018 and 2020). In the study overall: The study used repertoire sequencing to test whether antigen drove CD8+ T cell activation and differentiation in Susac syndrome. The study compared CD8+ T cell repertoire clonality among 12 healthy donors, approximately 14 Susac syndrome patients and about 16 multiple sclerosis patients. Summary of the overall study and its limitations: The number of individuals in the TCR sequencing and HLA analysis was recognized as being relatively small.

V lost 4 bases and J lost 0 bases; the stretch between them is 10 bases long. The CDR3 numbers 16 residues from cysteine through phenylalanine. The read is trimmed to its CDR3 DNA, 48 bases read in frame from base 1. The germline V gene provides CDR1 MDHEN and CDR2 SYDVKM. RNA was extracted with the RNeasy kit and about 0.5 to 1 ug was reverse transcribed using random hexamers. The immunoSEQ multiplex PCR assay, which covers 54 Vbeta and 13 Jbeta segments, was used to amplify TCR beta CDR3 regions. Bias from PCR amplification was corrected by using a synthetic template baseline for primer optimization and for computational correction. For the original study's pipeline: Reads were annotated to V, D and J genes per IMGT and analyzed with immunoSEQ Analyzer, keeping only productive sequences. Clonality was computed as one minus Shannon entropy normalized by log2 of the number of productive unique sequences. For each patient and control, public and private clones were evaluated within the 100 most prevalent clones. Clones were defined as Susac-specific if absent from the healthy and MS cohorts, from approximately 1,100 published viral clones and from other ImmuneACCESS disease sequences. TCRdb trimmed the raw reads at Q25, called clones with MiXCR and kept productive beta chains. Under each unique CDR3 protein, matching rows form one entry showing the most common genes and DNA. TCRdb's processing, not the study's, gives the V and J calls here. This sample gives hundreds of thousands of distinct CDR3 sequences in total; approximately 90% of them show up just once. Jointly, the top ten make up around 0.18% of the sample.

As to this clonotype: Which antigen it targets is not known. There are no base qualities to consult, and no much larger clone falls within one base.

High-throughput TCR beta sequencing profiled peripheral blood CD8+ and CD4+ T cells from healthy donors, Susac syndrome patients and multiple sclerosis patients. The multiple sclerosis controls were treatment-naive patients whose relapsing-remitting disease, either stable or active, fulfilled the revised McDonald criteria. Bulk CD8+ and CD4+ T cells were purified magnetically by negative isolation, whereas CD8+ TEMRA cells were enriched by FACS. Blood was collected in EDTA tubes and processed within 24 hours, with PBMCs isolated through density gradient centrifugation. PBMCs intended for TCR sequencing were cryopreserved in liquid nitrogen and were subsequently thawed in a 37 degrees C water bath. Purity of sorted or isolated CD4+, CD8+ and CD8+ TEMRA cells was at least 90%.

The receptor comes from a human donor with multiple sclerosis. The receptor chain draws on TRBV28 and TRBJ2-6; D gene: possibly TRBD1, on 6 matching bases. What was sequenced was CD8+ T cells from PBMCs. The DNA sequence is given as TGTGCCAGCAGTTCCGGGACAACCTCTGGGGCCAACGTCCTGACTTTC. Its protein product is CASSSGTTSGANVLTF.